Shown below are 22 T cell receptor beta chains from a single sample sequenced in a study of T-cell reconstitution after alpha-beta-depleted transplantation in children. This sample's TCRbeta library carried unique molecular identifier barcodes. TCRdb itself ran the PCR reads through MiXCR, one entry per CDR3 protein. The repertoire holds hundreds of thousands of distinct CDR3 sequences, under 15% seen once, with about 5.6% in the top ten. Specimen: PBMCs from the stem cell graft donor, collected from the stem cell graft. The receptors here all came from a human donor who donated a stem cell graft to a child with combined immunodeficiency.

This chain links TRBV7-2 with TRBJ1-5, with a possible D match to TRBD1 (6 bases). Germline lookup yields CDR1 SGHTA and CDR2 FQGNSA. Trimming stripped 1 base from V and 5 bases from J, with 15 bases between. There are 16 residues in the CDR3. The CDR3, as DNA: TGTGCCAGCAGCTTAGAGCCGGCAGGGGCATATCAGCCCCAGCATTTT. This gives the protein CASSLEPAGAYQPQHF.

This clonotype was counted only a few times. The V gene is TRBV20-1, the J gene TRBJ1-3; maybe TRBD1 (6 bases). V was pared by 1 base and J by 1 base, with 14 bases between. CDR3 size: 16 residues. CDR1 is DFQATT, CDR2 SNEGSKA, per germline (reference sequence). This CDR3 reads CSARGATGSSGNTIYF. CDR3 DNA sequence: TGCAGTGCTAGAGGGGCCACAGGGAGTTCTGGAAACACCATATATTTT.

Here the CDR3 reads CASSLTVAGETQYF. CDR3 DNA: TGTGCCAGCAGTTTAACCGTAGCGGGGGAGACCCAGTACTTC. The chain couples TRBV12-3 or TRBV12-4 to TRBJ2-5, with 8 bases matching TRBD2. The CDR3 is made up of 14 amino acids. J lost 5 bases, V lost 2 bases, and 4 bases had no gene match.

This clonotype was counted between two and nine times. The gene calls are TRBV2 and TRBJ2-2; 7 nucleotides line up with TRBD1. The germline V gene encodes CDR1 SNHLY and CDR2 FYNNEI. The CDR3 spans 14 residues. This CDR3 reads CASDGTVNTGELFF. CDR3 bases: TGTGCGTCTGACGGGACAGTCAACACCGGGGAGCTGTTTTTT.

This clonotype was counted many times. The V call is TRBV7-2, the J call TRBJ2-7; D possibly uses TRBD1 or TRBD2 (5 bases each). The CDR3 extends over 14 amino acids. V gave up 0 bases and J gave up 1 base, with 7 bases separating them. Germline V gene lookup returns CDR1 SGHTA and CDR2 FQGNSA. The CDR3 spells CASSLAEGSYEQYF. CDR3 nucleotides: TGTGCCAGCAGCTTAGCTGAGGGGTCCTACGAGCAGTACTTC.

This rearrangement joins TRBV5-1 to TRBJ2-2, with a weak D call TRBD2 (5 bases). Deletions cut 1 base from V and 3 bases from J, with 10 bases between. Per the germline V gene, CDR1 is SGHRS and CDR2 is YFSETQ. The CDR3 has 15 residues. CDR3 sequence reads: CASSLLRADTGELFF. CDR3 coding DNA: TGCGCCAGCAGCTTGTTGAGGGCGGACACCGGGGAGCTGTTTTTT.

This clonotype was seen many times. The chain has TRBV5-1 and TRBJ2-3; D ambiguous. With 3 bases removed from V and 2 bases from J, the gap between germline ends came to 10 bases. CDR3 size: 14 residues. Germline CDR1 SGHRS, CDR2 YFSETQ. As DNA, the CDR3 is TGCGCCAGCAGCTCTGAGGTATCCACAGATACGCAGTATTTT. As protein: CASSSEVSTDTQYF.

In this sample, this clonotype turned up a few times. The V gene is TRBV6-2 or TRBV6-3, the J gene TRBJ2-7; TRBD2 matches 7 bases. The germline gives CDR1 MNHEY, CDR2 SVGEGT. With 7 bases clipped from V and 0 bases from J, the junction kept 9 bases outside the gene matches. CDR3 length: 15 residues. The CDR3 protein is CASNRGLDYSYEQYF. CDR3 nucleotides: TGTGCCAGCAACCGAGGACTAGATTACTCCTACGAGCAGTACTTC.

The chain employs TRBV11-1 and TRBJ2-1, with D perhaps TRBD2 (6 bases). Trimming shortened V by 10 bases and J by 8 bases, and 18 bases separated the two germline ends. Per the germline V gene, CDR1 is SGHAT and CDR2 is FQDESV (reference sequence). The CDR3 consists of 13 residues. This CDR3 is CATRPRLGYEQFF. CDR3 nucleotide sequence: TGTGCCACTCGCCCAAGACTAGGCTATGAGCAGTTCTTC. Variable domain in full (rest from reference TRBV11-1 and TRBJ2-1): EAEVAQSPRYKITEKSQAVAFWCDPISGHATLYWYRQILGQGPELLVQFQDESVVDDSQLPKDRFSAERLKGVDSTLKIQPAELGDSAMYLCATRPRLGYEQFFGPGTRLTVL.

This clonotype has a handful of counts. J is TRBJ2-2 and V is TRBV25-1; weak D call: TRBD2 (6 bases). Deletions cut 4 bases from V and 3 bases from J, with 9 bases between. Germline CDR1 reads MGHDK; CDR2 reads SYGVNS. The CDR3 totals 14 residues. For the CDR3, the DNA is TGTGCCAGCAGTGTCGGGACTTACACCGGGGAGCTGTTTTTT. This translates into CASSVGTYTGELFF.

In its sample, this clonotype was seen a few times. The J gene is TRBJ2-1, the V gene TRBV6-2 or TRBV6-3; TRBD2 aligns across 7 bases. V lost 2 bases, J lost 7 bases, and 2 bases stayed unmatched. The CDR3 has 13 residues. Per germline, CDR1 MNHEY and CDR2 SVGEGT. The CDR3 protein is CASSYPGGNEQFF. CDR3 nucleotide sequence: TGTGCCAGCAGTTACCCCGGGGGGAATGAGCAGTTCTTC.

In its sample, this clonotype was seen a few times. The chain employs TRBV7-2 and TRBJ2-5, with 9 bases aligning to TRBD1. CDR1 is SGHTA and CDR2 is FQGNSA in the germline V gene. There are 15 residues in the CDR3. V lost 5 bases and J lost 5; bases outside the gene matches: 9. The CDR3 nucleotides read TGTGCCAGCAGCCCCCCGGGACAGGGAGGGGAGACCCAGTACTTC. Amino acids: CASSPPGQGGETQYF.

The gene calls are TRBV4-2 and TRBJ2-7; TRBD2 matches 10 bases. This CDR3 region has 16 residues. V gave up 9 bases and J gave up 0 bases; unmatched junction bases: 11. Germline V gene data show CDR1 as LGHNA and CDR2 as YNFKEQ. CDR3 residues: CARGPGLAESSYEQYF. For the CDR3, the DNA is TGTGCCAGGGGCCCCGGACTAGCGGAAAGCTCCTACGAGCAGTACTTC.

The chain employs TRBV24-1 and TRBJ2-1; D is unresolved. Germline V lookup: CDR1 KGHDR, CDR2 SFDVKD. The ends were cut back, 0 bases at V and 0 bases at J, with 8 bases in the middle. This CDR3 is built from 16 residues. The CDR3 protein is CATSDLRADSYNEQFF. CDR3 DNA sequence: TGTGCCACCAGTGATTTGAGAGCCGACTCCTACAATGAGCAGTTCTTC.

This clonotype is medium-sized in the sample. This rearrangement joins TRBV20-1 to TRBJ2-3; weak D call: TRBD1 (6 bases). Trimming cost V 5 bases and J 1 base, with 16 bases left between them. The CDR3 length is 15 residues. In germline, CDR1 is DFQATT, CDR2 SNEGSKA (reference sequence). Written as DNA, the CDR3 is TGCAGTGCTGGAGGACCTTCAGGGGGCACAGATACGCAGTATTTT. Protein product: CSAGGPSGGTDTQYF.

CDR3 region: CATGLAKNIQYF. CDR3 nucleotide sequence: TGTGCCACCGGGTTGGCCAAAAACATTCAGTACTTC. The V call is TRBV2, the J call TRBJ2-4; D is undetermined. V shed 10 bases and J shed 1 base, with 8 bases lying between them. The germline V gene encodes CDR1 SNHLY and CDR2 FYNNEI. The CDR3 runs 12 residues.

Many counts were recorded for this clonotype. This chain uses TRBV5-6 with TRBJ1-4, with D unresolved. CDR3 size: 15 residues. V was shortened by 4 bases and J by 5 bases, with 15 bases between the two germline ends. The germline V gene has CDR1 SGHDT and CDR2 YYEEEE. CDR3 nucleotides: TGTGCCAGCAGCCAAATAGGACGGGCGAATGAAAAACTGTTTTTT. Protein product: CASSQIGRANEKLFF.

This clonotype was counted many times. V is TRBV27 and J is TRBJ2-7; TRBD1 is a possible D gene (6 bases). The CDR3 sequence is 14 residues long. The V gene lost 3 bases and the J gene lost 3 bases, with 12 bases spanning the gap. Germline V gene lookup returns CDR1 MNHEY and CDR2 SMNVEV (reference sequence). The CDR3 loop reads CASSLTTGFYEQYF. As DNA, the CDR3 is TGTGCCAGCAGTTTGACTACAGGGTTCTACGAGCAGTACTTC.

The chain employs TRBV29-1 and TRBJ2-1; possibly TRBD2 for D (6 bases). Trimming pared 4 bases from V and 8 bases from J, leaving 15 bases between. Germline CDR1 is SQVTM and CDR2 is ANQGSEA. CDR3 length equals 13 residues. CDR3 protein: CSVGSGVNDEQFF. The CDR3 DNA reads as TGCAGCGTTGGGTCGGGAGTCAACGATGAGCAGTTCTTC.

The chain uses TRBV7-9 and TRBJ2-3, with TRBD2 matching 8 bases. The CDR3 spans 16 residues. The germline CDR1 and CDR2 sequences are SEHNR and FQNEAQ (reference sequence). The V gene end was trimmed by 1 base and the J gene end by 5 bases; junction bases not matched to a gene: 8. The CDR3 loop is CASSLVIAGHVDTQYF. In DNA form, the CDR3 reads TGTGCCAGCAGCTTAGTAATAGCGGGACACGTAGATACGCAGTATTTT.

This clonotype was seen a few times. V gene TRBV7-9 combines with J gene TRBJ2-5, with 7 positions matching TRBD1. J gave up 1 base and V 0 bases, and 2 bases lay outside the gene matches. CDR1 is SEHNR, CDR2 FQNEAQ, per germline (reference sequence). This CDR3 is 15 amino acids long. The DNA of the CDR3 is TGTGCCAGCAGCTTAGCGCACAGGGGCCAAGAGACCCAGTACTTC. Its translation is CASSLAHRGQETQYF.

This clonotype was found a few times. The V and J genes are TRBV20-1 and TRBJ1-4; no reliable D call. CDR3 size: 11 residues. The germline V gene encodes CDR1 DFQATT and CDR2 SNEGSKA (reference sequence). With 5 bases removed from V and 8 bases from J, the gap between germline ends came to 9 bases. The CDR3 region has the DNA TGCAGTGCTCCCACTGGCGAAAAACTGTTTTTT. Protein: CSAPTGEKLFF.